This is a list of T cell receptor beta chains from one sample in a study of blood T cell repertoires in COVID-19. Sequencing used immunoSEQ multiplex PCR; TCRdb keeps in-frame clones, though not all of them. The table records about 250,000 clones, approximately 83% of them present only once. The sequencing input was peripheral blood. The receptors come from a man aged 40-50 years with acute or convalescent COVID-19. The CDR3 runs from the conserved cysteine through the conserved F or W. Each record gives: D gene, J gene, clone size, V gene, CDR3 protein, CDR3 DNA. The D gene is left open where the match is weak. The listing skips clone size in some rows; elsewhere it reads once, few, many or a size class.

d_call: NA
j_call: TRBJ1-1
clone_size: NA
v_call: TRBV27
cdr3_aa: CASSLIARDTEAFF
cdr3_nt: TGTGCCAGCAGTTTAATAGCGAGGGACACTGAAGCTTTCTTT

d_call: TRBD1
j_call: TRBJ1-1
clone_size: NA
v_call: TRBV6-5
cdr3_aa: CATIGTGVNTEAFF
cdr3_nt: TGTGCCACCATAGGGACAGGGGTGAACACTGAAGCTTTCTTT

d_call: NA
j_call: TRBJ2-1
clone_size: NA
v_call: TRBV6-5
cdr3_aa: CASSGSGRSYNEQFF
cdr3_nt: TGTGCCAGCAGCGGAAGCGGGCGCTCCTACAATGAGCAGTTCTTC

d_call: NA
j_call: TRBJ2-7
clone_size: few
v_call: TRBV7-8
cdr3_aa: CASSETTTGEQYF
cdr3_nt: TGTGCCAGCAGTGAAACTACTACTGGTGAGCAGTACTTC

d_call: NA
j_call: TRBJ1-2
clone_size: NA
v_call: TRBV7-2
cdr3_aa: CASSLDGGIGGYTF
cdr3_nt: TGTGCCAGCAGCTTAGATGGGGGCATAGGTGGCTACACCTTC

d_call: TRBD1
j_call: TRBJ1-3
clone_size: NA
v_call: TRBV5-5
cdr3_aa: CASSLAWDRPFSGNTIYF
cdr3_nt: TGTGCCAGCAGCTTGGCATGGGACAGGCCGTTCTCTGGAAACACCATATATTTT

d_call: TRBD1
j_call: TRBJ1-5
clone_size: NA
v_call: TRBV19
cdr3_aa: CASSTWTGGIQPQHF
cdr3_nt: TGTGCCAGTAGTACATGGACAGGGGGGATCCAGCCCCAGCATTTT

d_call: NA
j_call: TRBJ1-6
clone_size: many
v_call: TRBV7-8
cdr3_aa: CASSLARGRADSPLHF
cdr3_nt: TGTGCCAGCAGCTTAGCCCGTGGGAGGGCTGATTCACCCCTCCACTTT

d_call: TRBD1
j_call: TRBJ1-2
clone_size: NA
v_call: TRBV7-9
cdr3_aa: CASSFSPRGGGYTF
cdr3_nt: TGTGCCAGCAGCTTTTCTCCCCGAGGGGGCGGCTACACCTTC

d_call: NA
j_call: TRBJ2-2
clone_size: NA
v_call: TRBV7-8
cdr3_aa: CASSFASHTGELFF
cdr3_nt: TGTGCCAGCAGCTTCGCGTCACACACCGGGGAGCTGTTTTTT

d_call: TRBD2
j_call: TRBJ2-3
clone_size: NA
v_call: TRBV19
cdr3_aa: CASSMYSGSTDTQYF
cdr3_nt: TGTGCCAGTAGTATGTATAGCGGGAGCACAGATACGCAGTATTTT

d_call: NA
j_call: TRBJ2-3
clone_size: NA
v_call: TRBV7-2
cdr3_aa: CASSFPGLGTDTQYF
cdr3_nt: TGTGCCAGCAGCTTCCCGGGACTTGGCACAGATACGCAGTATTTT

d_call: NA
j_call: TRBJ2-3
clone_size: once
v_call: TRBV4-1
cdr3_aa: CASSQAKDGGDTDTQYF
cdr3_nt: TGCGCCAGCAGCCAAGCGAAAGACGGGGGAGACACAGATACGCAGTATTTT

d_call: NA
j_call: TRBJ2-7
clone_size: once
v_call: TRBV27
cdr3_aa: CASSYDSGHYEQYF
cdr3_nt: TGTGCCAGCAGCTATGACAGCGGGCACTACGAGCAGTACTTC

d_call: NA
j_call: TRBJ1-2
clone_size: NA
v_call: TRBV5-4
cdr3_aa: CASSSGGSYPGYTF
cdr3_nt: TGTGCCAGCAGCTCGGGGGGGTCCTATCCTGGCTACACCTTC

d_call: TRBD2
j_call: TRBJ2-1
clone_size: NA
v_call: TRBV6-1
cdr3_aa: CASSEVDSAGGRNEQFF
cdr3_nt: TGTGCCAGCAGTGAAGTGGATTCGGCGGGAGGGAGGAATGAGCAGTTCTTC

d_call: NA
j_call: TRBJ1-5
clone_size: NA
v_call: TRBV30
cdr3_aa: CAWTTGSGQPQHF
cdr3_nt: TGTGCCTGGACTACAGGGTCAGGTCAGCCCCAGCATTTT

d_call: TRBD2
j_call: TRBJ2-7
clone_size: NA
v_call: TRBV5-1
cdr3_aa: CASSWGTSGRSYEQYF
cdr3_nt: TGCGCCAGCAGCTGGGGGACTAGCGGGAGATCCTACGAGCAGTACTTC

d_call: TRBD2
j_call: TRBJ2-3
clone_size: NA
v_call: TRBV19
cdr3_aa: CASSIWASGKKDTQYF
cdr3_nt: TGTGCCAGTAGTATTTGGGCTAGCGGGAAAAAAGATACGCAGTATTTT

d_call: TRBD2
j_call: TRBJ2-2
clone_size: few
v_call: TRBV6-5
cdr3_aa: CASSQGLRNTGELFF
cdr3_nt: TGTGCCAGCAGCCAGGGACTAAGGAACACCGGGGAGCTGTTTTTT

d_call: TRBD2
j_call: TRBJ2-3
clone_size: NA
v_call: TRBV9
cdr3_aa: CASSIGTSGSDTQYF
cdr3_nt: TGTGCCAGCAGCATCGGGACTAGCGGGAGCGATACGCAGTATTTT

d_call: NA
j_call: TRBJ1-2
clone_size: NA
v_call: TRBV7-2
cdr3_aa: CASSLAQGDYGYTF
cdr3_nt: TGTGCCAGCAGCTTAGCACAGGGTGACTATGGCTACACCTTC

d_call: NA
j_call: TRBJ1-5
clone_size: NA
v_call: TRBV19
cdr3_aa: CASSIWGGGNQPQHF
cdr3_nt: TGTGCCAGTAGTATATGGGGGGGCGGCAATCAGCCCCAGCATTTT

d_call: NA
j_call: TRBJ1-2
clone_size: medium-sized
v_call: TRBV6-2/TRBV6-3
cdr3_aa: CASSYSRNKDTRANYGYTF
cdr3_nt: TGTGCCAGCAGTTACTCGAGAAATAAGGACACACGAGCTAACTATGGCTACACCTTC

d_call: TRBD1
j_call: TRBJ1-2
clone_size: NA
v_call: TRBV11-2
cdr3_aa: CASSLANPGQGAGGYTF
cdr3_nt: TGTGCCAGCAGCTTAGCCAATCCGGGACAGGGGGCGGGCGGCTACACCTTC

d_call: TRBD1
j_call: TRBJ2-3
clone_size: NA
v_call: TRBV5-4
cdr3_aa: CASSLARGTDTQYF
cdr3_nt: TGTGCCAGCAGCTTGGCCAGGGGGACAGATACGCAGTATTTT

d_call: NA
j_call: TRBJ1-6
clone_size: NA
v_call: TRBV28
cdr3_aa: CASSFWDYGSPLHF
cdr3_nt: TGTGCCAGCAGTTTTTGGGACTATGGTTCACCCCTCCACTTT

d_call: TRBD2
j_call: TRBJ2-3
clone_size: NA
v_call: TRBV27
cdr3_aa: CASSPITPRSGRVTDTQYF
cdr3_nt: TGTGCCAGCAGCCCTATCACTCCACGAAGCGGGAGGGTGACAGATACGCAGTATTTT

d_call: NA
j_call: TRBJ1-1
clone_size: NA
v_call: TRBV7-2
cdr3_aa: CASSSNGGANTEAFF
cdr3_nt: TGTGCCAGTTCATCTAATGGAGGGGCGAACACTGAAGCTTTCTTT

d_call: TRBD1
j_call: TRBJ1-2
clone_size: NA
v_call: TRBV5-1
cdr3_aa: CASSQAPGQSYGYTF
cdr3_nt: TGCGCCAGCAGCCAAGCGCCGGGACAGTCCTATGGCTACACCTTC

d_call: TRBD2
j_call: TRBJ2-5
clone_size: once
v_call: TRBV19
cdr3_aa: CASRITSSGLAVIETQYF
cdr3_nt: TGTGCCAGTAGGATAACGAGCTCTGGACTAGCAGTAATAGAGACCCAGTACTTC

d_call: NA
j_call: TRBJ2-2
clone_size: NA
v_call: TRBV9
cdr3_aa: CASSVAQGQTGELFF
cdr3_nt: TGTGCCAGCAGCGTAGCGCAGGGGCAGACCGGGGAGCTGTTTTTT

d_call: NA
j_call: TRBJ2-5
clone_size: NA
v_call: TRBV4-3
cdr3_aa: CASSQSRVQETQYF
cdr3_nt: TGCGCCAGCAGCCAAAGCCGGGTCCAAGAGACCCAGTACTTC

d_call: NA
j_call: TRBJ1-4
clone_size: NA
v_call: TRBV5-1
cdr3_aa: CASSFRPGMREKLFF
cdr3_nt: TGCGCCAGCAGCTTCCGCCCGGGGATGAGGGAAAAACTGTTTTTT

d_call: NA
j_call: TRBJ2-4
clone_size: NA
v_call: TRBV10-3
cdr3_aa: CAISASRDIQYF
cdr3_nt: TGTGCCATCAGTGCGTCGCGGGACATTCAGTACTTC

d_call: TRBD2
j_call: TRBJ2-1
clone_size: NA
v_call: TRBV7-2
cdr3_aa: CASSSKGSGRYNEQFF
cdr3_nt: TGTGCCAGCAGCTCGAAGGGTAGCGGGAGGTACAATGAGCAGTTCTTC

d_call: NA
j_call: TRBJ2-7
clone_size: NA
v_call: TRBV21-1
cdr3_aa: CAGRRDRVHEQYF
cdr3_nt: TGTGCCGGCCGCCGGGACAGGGTCCACGAGCAGTACTTC

d_call: TRBD1
j_call: TRBJ1-2
clone_size: NA
v_call: TRBV4-1
cdr3_aa: CASSQDGQGNYGYTF
cdr3_nt: TGCGCCAGCAGCCAGGACGGACAGGGGAACTATGGCTACACCTTC

d_call: TRBD1
j_call: TRBJ1-4
clone_size: NA
v_call: TRBV5-1
cdr3_aa: CASSSEGGTGANEKLFF
cdr3_nt: TGCGCCAGCAGCTCCGAGGGAGGGACAGGGGCTAATGAAAAACTGTTTTTT

d_call: NA
j_call: TRBJ1-2
clone_size: NA
v_call: TRBV2
cdr3_aa: CASSEFTGGLDTF
cdr3_nt: TGTGCCAGCAGTGAATTTACGGGAGGTTTGGACACCTTC

d_call: NA
j_call: TRBJ2-7
clone_size: few
v_call: TRBV5-5
cdr3_aa: CASSLSGGDLF
cdr3_nt: TGTGCCAGCAGCCTATCTGGCGGGGACCTTTTC

d_call: TRBD2
j_call: TRBJ2-1
clone_size: NA
v_call: TRBV25-1
cdr3_aa: CASSPPGLAAYNEQFF
cdr3_nt: TGTGCCAGCAGTCCCCCCGGACTAGCAGCGTACAATGAGCAGTTCTTC

d_call: NA
j_call: TRBJ1-2
clone_size: NA
v_call: TRBV19
cdr3_aa: CASQISGPTVRNGYTF
cdr3_nt: TGTGCCAGCCAAATATCAGGGCCAACGGTTCGGAACGGCTACACCTTC

d_call: TRBD1
j_call: TRBJ1-1
clone_size: NA
v_call: TRBV30
cdr3_aa: CAWGPGQGDGTEAFF
cdr3_nt: TGTGCCTGGGGACCGGGACAGGGGGACGGGACTGAAGCTTTCTTT

d_call: NA
j_call: TRBJ2-1
clone_size: NA
v_call: TRBV5-8
cdr3_aa: CASSWGRDSLYNEQFF
cdr3_nt: TGTGCCAGCAGCTGGGGTCGGGACTCCTTATACAATGAGCAGTTCTTC

d_call: NA
j_call: TRBJ2-2
clone_size: NA
v_call: TRBV19
cdr3_aa: CASEPGAGESGELFF
cdr3_nt: TGTGCCAGTGAGCCTGGGGCAGGGGAATCCGGGGAGCTGTTTTTT